These 19 T cell receptor beta chains originate from one sample sequenced in a study of cytomegalovirus exposure and HLA in healthy donors. This PCR relied on a set of 60 Vbeta primers and 13 Jbeta primers. Here immunoSEQ multiplex PCR was the method, and the copy in TCRdb shows in-frame clones only, minus some. The sample includes over 55,000 clones. The material sequenced was PBMCs. Every receptor here comes from a boy between 10 and 17 years old in good health and CMV-seronegative.

This chain uses TRBV6-5 with TRBJ1-1; D not certain. V was clipped by 6 bases and J by 8 bases, with 10 bases between them. The CDR3 contains 11 residues. The germline V gene encodes CDR1 MNHEY and CDR2 SVGAGI. As DNA, the CDR3 is TGTGCCAGCAGCTCGATGAGGGAAGCTTTCTTT. The encoded protein is CASSSMREAFF.

The J gene is TRBJ1-2, the V gene TRBV6-1; D possibly corresponds to TRBD1 (6 bases). V was clipped by 1 base and J by 4 bases, with 10 bases between them. CDR3 length equals 14 residues. The germline V gene has CDR1 MNHNS and CDR2 SASEGT. The CDR3 sequence: CASSEVQGSYGYTF. In DNA, the CDR3 is TGTGCCAGCAGTGAAGTTCAGGGGAGCTATGGCTACACCTTC.

The chain carries TRBV10-3 and TRBJ2-5; TRBD2 aligns across 8 bases. The germline V gene encodes CDR1 ENHRY and CDR2 SYGVKD. V lost 6 bases to trimming and J lost 2 bases; unmatched junction nucleotides: 11. The CDR3 loop spans 16 amino acids. The CDR3 sequence is CAISGRGGTLQETQYF. The CDR3 DNA reads TGTGCCATCAGCGGTCGGGGGGGGACTTTACAAGAGACCCAGTACTTC.

V usage is TRBV5-1 and J usage is TRBJ2-7; 14 bases agree with TRBD2. Germline assignment: CDR1 SGHRS and CDR2 YFSETQ. The CDR3 is 16 residues long. Germline trimming cut 0 bases from V and 2 bases from J; bases unmatched to any gene: 1. The CDR3 loop is CASSLVGLAGAYEQYF. CDR3 DNA sequence: TGCGCCAGCAGCTTGGTGGGACTAGCGGGAGCCTACGAGCAGTACTTC. The full variable domain, its missing parts supplied by reference TRBV5-1 and TRBJ2-7, is KAGVTQTPRYLIKTRGQQVTLSCSPISGHRSVSWYQQTPGQGLQFLFEYFSETQRNKGNFPGRFSGRQFSNSRSEMNVSTLELGDSALYLCASSLVGLAGAYEQYFGPGTRLTVT.

The chain is built from TRBV11-3 and TRBJ2-1; D is perhaps TRBD2 (6 bases). The CDR3 runs to 14 residues. The V gene's germline CDR1 is SGHNT and CDR2 YENEEA. The ends were cut back, 6 bases at V and 0 bases at J, with 9 bases in the middle. The CDR3 nucleotides are TGTGCCAGCAGTATCGGGGGCTCCTACAATGAGCAGTTCTTC. Protein sequence: CASSIGGSYNEQFF.

Comments on this clone: At one boundary the junction diverges from the germline segment, which might be a read error. The chain has TRBV5-6 and TRBJ1-2; TRBD1 matches at 7 bases. The CDR3 sequence is 13 residues long. CDR1 SGHDT and CDR2 YYEEEE come from the germline V gene. This chain's CDR3 is CASSPQRGQITSF. CDR3 sequence (DNA): TGTGCCAGCAGCCCTCAACGGGGACAGATAACTTCCTTC.

The CDR3 nucleotides read TGTGCCAGCTCACCCCTCGGAGGAGGGACCCAAGAGACCCAGTACTTC. Translating it yields CASSPLGGGTQETQYF. V gene TRBV18 combines with J gene TRBJ2-5; tentative D call: TRBD2 (6 bases). Germline V gives CDR1 KGHSH, CDR2 LQKENI. V was clipped by 3 bases and J by 1 base, with 15 bases between them. CDR3 length: 16 residues.

The gene calls are TRBV19 and TRBJ2-1; TRBD2 matches at 16 bases. The germline CDR1 and CDR2 sequences are LNHDA and SQIVND (reference sequence). V lost 3 bases, J lost 7 bases, and 6 bases stayed unmatched. The CDR3 sequence is 17 residues long. Here the CDR3 DNA reads TGTGCCAGTAGTATCGGCGGGACTAGCGGGAGGGGGAATGAGCAGTTCTTC. Translating it yields CASSIGGTSGRGNEQFF.

V is TRBV5-4 and J is TRBJ1-1, with TRBD1 as a possible D gene (6 bases). Germline-derived CDR1 and CDR2 are SGHNT and YYREEE (reference sequence). With 7 bases removed from V and 2 bases from J, the gap between germline ends came to 9 bases. The CDR3 is made up of 12 amino acids. The CDR3 coding sequence is TGTGCCAGCCAACAGGGTAACACTGAAGCTTTCTTT. It encodes CASQQGNTEAFF.

The rearrangement joins TRBV30 to TRBJ2-3; perhaps TRBD1 as D (6 bases). The CDR3 totals 12 residues. Deletions cut 4 bases from V and 8 bases from J, with 13 bases between. In germline, CDR1 is GTSNPN, CDR2 SVGIG (reference sequence). The CDR3 region is CAWTPSQGTQYF. For the CDR3, the DNA is TGTGCCTGGACCCCCTCACAGGGTACGCAGTATTTT.

The chain combines TRBV15 with TRBJ1-3; 7 bases match TRBD1. V shed 0 bases, J shed 4 bases, and the junction held 9 bases outside the gene matches. Germline-derived CDR1 and CDR2 are LNHNV and YYDKDF (reference sequence). The CDR3 spans 17 residues. In nucleotides, the CDR3 is TGTGCCACCAGCAGAGATCCAGGGGGGAGACGGGGAAACACCATATATTTT. Protein: CATSRDPGGRRGNTIYF.

The chain recombines TRBV9 with TRBJ2-3; 7 positions agree with TRBD2. With 3 bases clipped from V and 1 base from J, the junction kept 8 bases outside the gene matches. This CDR3 has 16 residues. Germline V gene data show CDR1 as SGDLS and CDR2 as YYNGEE. The CDR3 sequence: CASSAGRTSGTDTQYF. The CDR3 nucleotides read TGTGCCAGCAGCGCCGGTCGTACTAGCGGCACAGATACGCAGTATTTT.

This chain joins TRBV4-3 and TRBJ1-2; D is undetermined. Trimming stripped 0 bases from V and 5 bases from J, with 13 bases between. Germline loops: CDR1 LGHNA, CDR2 YSLEER. This CDR3 is 15 amino acids long. The chain's CDR3 is CASSQDRMYSYGYTF. CDR3 sequence (DNA): TGCGCCAGCAGCCAAGATCGAATGTATAGTTATGGCTACACCTTC.

V is TRBV27 and J is TRBJ2-3, with TRBD2 matching 14 bases. J gave up 4 bases and V 4 bases, and 16 bases lay outside the gene matches. From germline, CDR1 is MNHEY and CDR2 SMNVEV (reference sequence). The CDR3 length is 20 residues. CDR3 amino acids: CASSYSGLAGVGGRADTQYF. In nucleotides, the CDR3 is TGTGCCAGCAGTTACTCGGGACTAGCGGGAGTAGGAGGTAGGGCAGATACGCAGTATTTT.

This chain links TRBV2 with TRBJ1-1; weak D call: TRBD1 (5 bases). The CDR3 has 14 amino acids. V lost 6 bases and J 3 bases, leaving 14 bases between the germline ends. Germline-derived CDR1 and CDR2 are SNHLY and FYNNEI. The CDR3 DNA follows: TGTGCCAGCAGCCCCAGGGTTAAGGACACTGAAGCTTTCTTT. Its protein is CASSPRVKDTEAFF. The variable domain in full, completed from reference TRBV2 and TRBJ1-1, reads EPEVTQTPSHQVTQMGQEVILRCVPISNHLYFYWYRQILGQKVEFLVSFYNNEISEKSEIFDDQFSVERPDGSNFTLKIRSTKLEDSAMYFCASSPRVKDTEAFFGQGTRLTVV.

The gene calls are TRBV4-1 and TRBJ2-3; 7 nucleotides align to TRBD2. CDR1 is MGHRA and CDR2 is YSYEKL in the germline V gene. The CDR3 length is 18 residues. V shed 1 base and J 2 bases; nucleotides not matched to a gene: 12. The CDR3 coding sequence is TGCGCCAGCAGCCAAGTAGCGGGCCCATCCTTCTCCACAGATACGCAGTATTTT. Protein: CASSQVAGPSFSTDTQYF.

In nucleotides, the CDR3 is TGTGCCAGCAGCTTAGTCCTAGCGTCTGGAACCTACAATGAGCAGTTCTTC. It is translated as CASSLVLASGTYNEQFF. The chain couples TRBV7-9 to TRBJ2-1, with D possibly matching TRBD2 (6 bases). The CDR3 loop spans 17 amino acids. Per the germline V gene, CDR1 is SEHNR and CDR2 is FQNEAQ (reference sequence). V lost 1 base and J 2 bases, leaving 15 bases between the germline ends.

This sequence joins TRBV2 and TRBJ1-3; D unclear. Trimming stripped 2 bases from V and 0 bases from J, with 11 bases between. The CDR3 covers 16 residues. CDR1 and CDR2 from the germline V gene are SNHLY and FYNNEI. CDR3 loop: CASSELAVRSGNTIYF. The CDR3 DNA sequence: TGTGCCAGCAGTGAATTGGCAGTACGCTCTGGAAACACCATATATTTT.

The CDR3 reads CASLRGGFNFGNTIYF. The CDR3 bases are TGTGCCAGCTTGCGAGGGGGCTTTAACTTTGGAAACACCATATATTTT. The chain links TRBV2 to TRBJ1-3, with 7 bases matching TRBD1. This CDR3 has 16 residues. The germline V gene has CDR1 SNHLY and CDR2 FYNNEI. J lost 3 bases, V lost 8 bases, and 13 bases had no gene match. Looking up the rest from reference TRBV2 and TRBJ1-3 gives the full variable domain: EPEVTQTPSHQVTQMGQEVILRCVPISNHLYFYWYRQILGQKVEFLVSFYNNEISEKSEIFDDQFSVERPDGSNFTLKIRSTKLEDSAMYFCASLRGGFNFGNTIYFGEGSWLTVV.